This TCR beta chain was recovered during a study of cytomegalovirus exposure and HLA in healthy donors. Overall study: There were 117 million unique TCR beta sequences, drawn from some 180 million T cells, in an earlier analysis.

The CDR3 covers 13 residues. The germline CDR1 and CDR2 sequences are SQVTM and ANQGSEA. These donors, healthy bone marrow donors, were studied. Comments on this clone: Its specificity is not known.

Points from the study as a whole: Researchers reported from a later analysis that most CMV-associated TCR beta chains appeared HLA-restricted.

Primers included in the PCR were 60 Vbeta and 13 Jbeta primers. Authors' processing steps: Later reanalysis found 60 million to 90 million unique TCR beta chains, around 10 million of them shared. Measured with immunoSEQ multiplex PCR; TCRdb has only the in-frame clones, and not every one. V and J calls and clone size are copied from that table; D and trimming were computed from the DNA. The sample yields over 30,000 clones, approximately 82% seen once. Sequencing used PBMCs. The receptor's source is a woman aged 18-29 years in good health and CMV-seronegative. The chain joins TRBV29-1 to TRBJ2-5; D is possibly TRBD1 (5 bases). The J call may be incorrect, as the DNA end agrees better with TRBJ2-7. CDR3 region: CSVEGRENSEQYF. The CDR3, as DNA: TGCAGCGTTGAAGGCAGGGAAAACTCCGAGCAGTACTTC.